Listed below are T cell receptor beta chains from one sample, sequenced in a study of blood T cells in healthy people across ages. TCRdb redid the calling of the 5' RACE reads with MiXCR, one entry per CDR3 protein. The table lists about 1.4 million distinct CDR3 sequences, approximately 59% of them singletons. Sample: blood. All receptors come from a man between 18 and 29 years old in good health. The CDR3 runs from the conserved cysteine through the conserved F or W. Each record gives: J gene, D gene, V gene, clone size, CDR3 protein, CDR3 DNA. A D gene is named only where the DNA matches it firmly. Rows give clone size only sometimes, using once, few, many, or a class for an expanded clone.

TRBJ2-4	.	TRBV7-2	.	CASSFPQGGGLDIQYF	TGTGCCAGCAGCTTCCCACAGGGGGGGGGCCTGGACATTCAGTACTTC
TRBJ2-4	.	TRBV20-1	.	CSASRTALAKNIQYF	TGCAGTGCTTCAAGGACAGCTCTAGCCAAAAACATTCAGTACTTC
TRBJ1-5	.	TRBV20-1	few	CSARDPRNSNQPQHF	TGCAGTGCTAGAGATCCACGGAATAGCAATCAGCCCCAGCATTTT
TRBJ1-6	.	TRBV7-6	.	CASSLIGSESPLHF	TGTGCCAGTAGCTTAATTGGCTCGGAATCACCCCTCCACTTT
TRBJ2-2	.	TRBV24-1	.	CATSDPTGHGELFF	TGTGCCACCAGTGATCCTACAGGCCACGGGGAGCTGTTTTTT
TRBJ1-1	.	TRBV7-9	.	CASSLALGRDKNTEAFF	TGTGCCAGCAGCTTAGCCCTGGGACGGGATAAGAACACTGAAGCTTTCTTT
TRBJ1-6	.	TRBV27	.	CASSLYQGPLHF	TGTGCCAGCAGTTTATATCAGGGACCCCTCCACTTT
TRBJ1-5	.	TRBV6-2/TRBV6-3	.	CASSQWDSNQPQHF	TGTGCCAGCAGTCAGTGGGACAGCAATCAGCCCCAGCATTTT
TRBJ2-5	TRBD1	TRBV6-5	.	CASSLSIGTGQETQYF	TGTGCCAGCAGCCTATCAATCGGGACAGGACAAGAGACCCAGTACTTC
TRBJ2-3	.	TRBV10-3	.	CAISNDRGGTDTQYF	TGTGCCATCAGCAATGACCGAGGGGGCACAGATACGCAGTATTTT
TRBJ1-2	.	TRBV27	few	CASSMSREHRGYGYTF	TGTGCCAGCAGTATGAGTAGGGAACATAGAGGCTATGGCTACACCTTC
TRBJ2-5	.	TRBV20-1	.	CSATGAGGTQYF	TGCAGTGCTACAGGGGCCGGAGGGACCCAGTACTTC
TRBJ2-7	TRBD2	TRBV13	.	CASSRRPRSGASYEQYF	TGTGCCAGCAGCCGCCGCCCCCGTAGCGGGGCCTCCTACGAGCAGTACTTC
TRBJ2-7	TRBD2	TRBV20-1	few	CSARDWSGNTYEQYF	TGCAGTGCTAGAGATTGGAGCGGGAACACGTACGAGCAGTACTTC
TRBJ2-7	.	TRBV6-2/TRBV6-3	.	CASSYLLRARQSSYEQYF	TGTGCCAGCAGTTACCTCCTCCGGGCCAGACAGAGCTCCTACGAGCAGTACTTC
TRBJ2-7	.	TRBV6-5	few	CASSPTLGRRGEQYF	TGTGCCAGCAGCCCCACCCTCGGACGTCGAGGGGAGCAGTACTTC
TRBJ1-6	.	TRBV7-2	.	CASSLRGAPLHF	TGTGCCAGCAGCTTAAGGGGAGCACCCCTCCACTTT
TRBJ2-7	.	TRBV2	few	CASSELRLDEYF	TGTGCCAGCAGTGAGCTCCGACTGGATGAGTACTTC
TRBJ2-7	.	TRBV20-1	once	CSARKVPEQYF	TGCAGTGCTAGAAAAGTTCCCGAGCAGTACTTC
TRBJ1-2	.	TRBV7-2	once	CASSLVGGSDNYGYTF	TGTGCCAGCAGCTTAGTCGGGGGATCTGATAACTATGGCTACACCTTC
TRBJ2-5	TRBD2	TRBV20-1	.	CSASGASGVQETQYF	TGCAGTGCTAGCGGGGCTAGCGGGGTTCAAGAGACCCAGTACTTC
TRBJ2-5	.	TRBV30	.	CAWSWRSYGQYF	TGTGCCTGGAGCTGGCGCTCCTACGGGCAGTACTTC
TRBJ1-1	.	TRBV5-5	.	CASSFDVSLRTEAFF	TGTGCCAGCAGCTTCGATGTGAGTCTGAGGACTGAAGCTTTCTTT
TRBJ2-7	TRBD2	TRBV7-9	.	CASSLSRTSARTIAYEQYF	TGTGCCAGCAGCTTATCCAGGACTAGCGCCAGAACGATCGCCTACGAGCAGTACTTC
TRBJ2-3	.	TRBV20-1	.	CSARIPDTQYF	TGCAGTGCTCGGATCCCAGATACGCAGTATTTT
TRBJ2-1	.	TRBV7-9	.	CASSPMVEQFF	TGTGCCAGCAGCCCAATGGTTGAGCAGTTCTTC
TRBJ2-7	.	TRBV6-4	many	CASSEGPTGEQYF	TGTGCCAGCAGTGAGGGACCAACGGGGGAGCAGTACTTC
TRBJ2-7	TRBD1	TRBV6-4	.	CASSDPGQGDHEQYF	TGTGCCAGCAGTGATCCGGGACAGGGGGACCACGAGCAGTACTTC
TRBJ1-5	.	TRBV20-1	.	CSARTSGGQPQHF	TGCAGTGCTAGAACGTCCGGGGGACAGCCCCAGCATTTT